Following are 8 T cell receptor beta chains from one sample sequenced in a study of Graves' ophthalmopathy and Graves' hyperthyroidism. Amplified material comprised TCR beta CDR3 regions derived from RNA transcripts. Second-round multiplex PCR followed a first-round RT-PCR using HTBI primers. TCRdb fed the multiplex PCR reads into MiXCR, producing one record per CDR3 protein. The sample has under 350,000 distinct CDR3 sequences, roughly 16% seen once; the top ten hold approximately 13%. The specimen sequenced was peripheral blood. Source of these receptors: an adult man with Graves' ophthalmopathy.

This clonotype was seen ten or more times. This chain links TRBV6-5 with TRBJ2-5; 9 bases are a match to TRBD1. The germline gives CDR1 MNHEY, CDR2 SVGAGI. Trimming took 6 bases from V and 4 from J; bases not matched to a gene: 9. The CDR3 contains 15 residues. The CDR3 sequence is CASSPSRQGGETQYF. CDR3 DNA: TGTGCCAGCAGCCCCTCCCGACAGGGGGGAGAGACCCAGTACTTC.

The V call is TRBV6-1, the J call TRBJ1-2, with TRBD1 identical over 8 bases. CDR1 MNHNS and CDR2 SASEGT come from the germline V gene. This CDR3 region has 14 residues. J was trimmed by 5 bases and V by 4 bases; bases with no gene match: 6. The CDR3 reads CASSVGTGPYGYTF. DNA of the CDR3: TGTGCCAGCAGTGTCGGGACAGGACCGTATGGCTACACCTTC.

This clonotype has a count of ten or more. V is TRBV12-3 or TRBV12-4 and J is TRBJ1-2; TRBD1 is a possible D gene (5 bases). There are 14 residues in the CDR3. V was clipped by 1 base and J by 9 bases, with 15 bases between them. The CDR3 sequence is CASSLVRDSQRYTF. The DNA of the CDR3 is TGTGCCAGCAGTTTAGTGCGAGACAGCCAACGCTACACCTTC.

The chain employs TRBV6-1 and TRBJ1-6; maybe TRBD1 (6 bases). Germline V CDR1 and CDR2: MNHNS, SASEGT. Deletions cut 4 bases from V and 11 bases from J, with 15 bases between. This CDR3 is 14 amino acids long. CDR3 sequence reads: CASSVAGTPAPLHF. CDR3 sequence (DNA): TGTGCCAGCAGTGTTGCCGGGACACCGGCACCCCTCCACTTT.

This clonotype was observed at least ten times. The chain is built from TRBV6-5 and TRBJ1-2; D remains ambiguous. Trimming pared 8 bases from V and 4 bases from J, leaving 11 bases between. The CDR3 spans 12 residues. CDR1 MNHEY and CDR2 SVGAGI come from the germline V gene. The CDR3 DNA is TGTGCCAGCCGGGGTCAAATCTATGGCTACACCTTC. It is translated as CASRGQIYGYTF.

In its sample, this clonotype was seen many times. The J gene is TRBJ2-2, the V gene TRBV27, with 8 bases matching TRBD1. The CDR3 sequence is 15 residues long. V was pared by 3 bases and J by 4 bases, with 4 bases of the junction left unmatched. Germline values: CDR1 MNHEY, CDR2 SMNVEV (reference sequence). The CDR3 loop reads CASSLVGTGTGELFF. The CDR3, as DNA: TGTGCCAGCAGTTTGGTTGGGACAGGCACCGGGGAGCTGTTTTTT.

The CDR3 DNA is TGTGCCAGCAGGACGGGACTGCACACCGGGGAGCTGTTTTTT. Its protein is CASRTGLHTGELFF. The chain recombines TRBV28 with TRBJ2-2, with D possibly matching TRBD2 (6 bases). CDR1 is MDHEN and CDR2 is SYDVKM in the germline V gene. The CDR3 has 14 amino acids. Between the trimmed V and J ends, which lost 6 bases and 3 bases, there was a span of 11 bases. Filled out from reference TRBV28 and TRBJ2-2, the complete variable domain reads DVKVTQSSRYLVKRTGEKVFLECVQDMDHENMFWYRQDPGLGLRLIYFSYDVKMKEKGDIPEGYSVSREKKERFSLILESASTNQTSMYLCASRTGLHTGELFFGEGSRLTVL.

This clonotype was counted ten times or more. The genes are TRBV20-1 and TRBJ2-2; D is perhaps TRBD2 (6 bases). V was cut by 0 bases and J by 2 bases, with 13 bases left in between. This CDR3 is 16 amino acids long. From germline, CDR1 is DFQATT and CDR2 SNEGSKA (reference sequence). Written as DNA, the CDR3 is TGCAGTGCTAGAGATCCCCTAGCGAGTAACACCGGGGAGCTGTTTTTT. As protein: CSARDPLASNTGELFF.